The sequence of this TCR beta chain was determined in a study of T cells in Graves' hyperthyroidism and ophthalmopathy. Germline-derived CDR1 and CDR2 are SGHRS and YFSETQ. V was pared by 4 bases and J by 3 bases, with 4 bases of the junction left unmatched. This CDR3 comprises 15 residues. The TCR beta CDR3 regions underwent amplification using RNA transcripts as the source. Carried out on the TCR CDR3, a first-round RT-PCR used the HTBI primer set. TCRdb processed the multiplex PCR reads anew with MiXCR; each CDR3 protein has one entry. The data show 500,000 to 650,000 distinct CDR3 sequences, roughly 21% seen once.

The chain joins TRBV5-1 to TRBJ1-6; 7 bases fit TRBD1. Sequences were obtained from blood. This receptor was taken from a middle-aged man with Graves' ophthalmopathy. The CDR3 DNA sequence: TGCGCCAGCAGCCCCGGGACAGACTATAATTCACCCCTCCACTTT. Encoded protein: CASSPGTDYNSPLHF. Together with reference TRBV5-1 and TRBJ1-6, the CDR3 gives the full variable domain: KAGVTQTPRYLIKTRGQQVTLSCSPISGHRSVSWYQQTPGQGLQFLFEYFSETQRNKGNFPGRFSGRQFSNSRSEMNVSTLELGDSALYLCASSPGTDYNSPLHFGNGTRLTVT.